The text below deals with one T cell receptor (beta chain). Both 60 Vbeta primers and 13 Jbeta primers went into the PCR. Some clones are missing from TCRdb's copy, which holds only in-frame ones; the method was immunoSEQ multiplex PCR. The table has 110,000 or so clones, roughly 70% seen once; the top ten hold less than 3.5%. The source of the sample is a study of cytomegalovirus exposure and HLA in healthy donors. J lost 4 bases, V lost 7 bases, and 5 bases had no gene match. CDR1 SGHNT and CDR2 YYREEE come from the germline V gene (reference sequence). There are 13 residues in the CDR3. The chain joins TRBV5-4 to TRBJ1-1, with 9 nucleotides matching TRBD1. Sequences were obtained from PBMCs. The TCR originated in a woman between 40 and 50 years old in good health and CMV-seropositive. Here the CDR3 reads CASQQGASTEAFF. DNA for the CDR3: TGTGCCAGCCAACAGGGGGCGAGCACTGAAGCTTTCTTT.